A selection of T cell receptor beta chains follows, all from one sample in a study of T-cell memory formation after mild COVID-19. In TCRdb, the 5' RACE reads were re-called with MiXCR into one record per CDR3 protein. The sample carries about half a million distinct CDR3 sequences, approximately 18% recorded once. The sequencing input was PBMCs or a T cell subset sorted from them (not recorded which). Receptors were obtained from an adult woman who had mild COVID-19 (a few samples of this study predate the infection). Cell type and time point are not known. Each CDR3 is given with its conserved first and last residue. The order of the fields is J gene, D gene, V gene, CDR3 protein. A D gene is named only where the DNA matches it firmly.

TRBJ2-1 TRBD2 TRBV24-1 CATSDPGLAGGHEQFF
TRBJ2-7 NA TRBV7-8 CASSYRDDPYEQYF
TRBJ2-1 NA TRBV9 CASSGRQDGPSYNEQFF
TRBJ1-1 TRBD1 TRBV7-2 CARSFHVGTGDAFF
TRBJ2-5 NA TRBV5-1 CASSLAGRSQETQYF
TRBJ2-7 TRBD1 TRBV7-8 CASSLSAGTGNYEQYF
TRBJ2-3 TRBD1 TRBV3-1 CASSPGQGRYF
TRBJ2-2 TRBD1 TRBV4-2 CASSLLADRAGELFF
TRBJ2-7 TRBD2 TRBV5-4 CASNPGREPDEQYF
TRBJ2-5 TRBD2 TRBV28 CASSAGGRIVGTQYF
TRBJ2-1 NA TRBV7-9 CASSSWGQSRGYNEQFF
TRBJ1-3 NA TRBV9 CASSVVAGSGNTIYF
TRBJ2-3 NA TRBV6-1 CASSEGTLGTDTQYF
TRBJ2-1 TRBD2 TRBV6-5 CASCDASGGGVYNEQFF
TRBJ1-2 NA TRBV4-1 CASSQDRVAGPTYGYTF
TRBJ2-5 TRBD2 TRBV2 CASSDVRLADNQETQYF
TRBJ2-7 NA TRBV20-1 CSARDPGTVEQYF
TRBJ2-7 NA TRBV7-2 CASSLARLGYEQYF
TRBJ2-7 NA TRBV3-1 CASSQASGERYEQYF
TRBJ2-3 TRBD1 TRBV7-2 CASSLQRTGRTDTQYF
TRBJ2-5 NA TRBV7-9 CASRGSWGFEETQYF
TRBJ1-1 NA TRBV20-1 CSASSERAFF
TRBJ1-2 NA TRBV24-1 CATSDPRPQGRQLHYTF
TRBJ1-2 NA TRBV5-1 CASSLDLGIYGYTF
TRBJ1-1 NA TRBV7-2 CASSLASQMNTEAFF
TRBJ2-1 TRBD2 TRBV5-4 CASSTKTSGAYNEQFF
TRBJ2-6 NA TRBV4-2 CASSQVSPGANVLTF
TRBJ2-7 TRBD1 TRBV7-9 CASSPPDRPPYEQYF